The 19 T cell receptor beta chains in this list originate from one sample, sequenced in a study of OX40 agonist ivuxolimab in advanced cancers. Repertoires were generated with immunoSEQ multiplex PCR, while TCRdb's copy carries only in-frame clones and drops some. The sample holds some 100,000 clones, around 90% seen once. The material sequenced was CD4+ or CD8+ T cells sorted from blood, taken in a trial of the OX40 agonist ivuxolimab. These receptor sequences come from an adult with an advanced solid tumor such as melanoma, head and neck, liver or kidney cancer.

The V and J genes are TRBV19 and TRBJ2-7; 12 nucleotides line up with TRBD2. The CDR3 has 14 residues. J was trimmed by 5 bases and V by 4 bases; bases with no gene match: 3. Looked up from germline, CDR1 is LNHDA and CDR2 is SQIVND (reference sequence). The CDR3 spells CASSKLAGGHEQYF. For the CDR3, the DNA is TGTGCCAGTAGTAAACTAGCGGGAGGCCACGAGCAGTACTTC.

The chain carries TRBV11-2 and TRBJ1-1, with a weak D call TRBD1 (5 bases). V shed 5 bases and J shed 9 bases, with 19 bases lying between them. The CDR3 has 14 residues. The germline gives CDR1 SGHAT, CDR2 FQNNGV. This chain's CDR3 is CASSLSAGLEKAFF. DNA of the CDR3: TGTGCCAGCAGCCTCTCAGCAGGGCTTGAGAAAGCTTTCTTT. The whole variable domain, filled in from reference TRBV11-2 and TRBJ1-1, reads EAGVAQSPRYKIIEKRQSVAFWCNPISGHATLYWYQQILGQGPKLLIQFQNNGVVDDSQLPKDRFSAERLKGVDSTLKIQPAKLEDSAVYLCASSLSAGLEKAFFGQGTRLTVV.

The chain carries TRBV7-6 and TRBJ2-1; 12 bases map to TRBD1. Germline CDR1 is SGHVS and CDR2 is FNYEAQ. The CDR3 contains 15 residues. The V gene end was trimmed by 5 bases and the J gene end by 6 bases; junction bases not matched to a gene: 5. CDR3: CASSRGQGAINEQFF. The CDR3 DNA reads TGTGCCAGCAGCCGGGGACAGGGGGCAATCAATGAGCAGTTCTTC.

The chain is built from TRBV7-3 and TRBJ2-2, with D unclear. Trimming left V 8 bases short and J 9 bases short, with 19 bases between. This CDR3 spans 14 amino acids. Germline V lookup: CDR1 SGHTA, CDR2 FQGTGA. The CDR3 here is CASGQLQNSRELFF. As DNA, the CDR3 is TGTGCCAGCGGCCAGCTCCAGAACTCTCGGGAGCTGTTTTTT. The whole variable domain, filled in from reference TRBV7-3 and TRBJ2-2, reads GAGVSQTPSNKVTEKGKYVELRCDPISGHTALYWYRQSLGQGPEFLIYFQGTGAADDSGLPNDRFFAVRPEGSVSTLKIQRTERGDSAVYLCASGQLQNSRELFFGEGSRLTVL.

The chain has TRBV7-3 and TRBJ2-2; D is uncertain. The CDR3 runs 13 residues. V was cut by 2 bases and J by 5 bases, with 6 bases left in between. Per the germline V gene, CDR1 is SGHTA and CDR2 is FQGTGA. For the CDR3, the DNA is TGTGCCAGCAGCTTACCCGGGACCGGGGAGCTGTTTTTT. Translating it yields CASSLPGTGELFF. The whole variable domain, remainder taken from reference TRBV7-3 and TRBJ2-2, is GAGVSQTPSNKVTEKGKYVELRCDPISGHTALYWYRQSLGQGPEFLIYFQGTGAADDSGLPNDRFFAVRPEGSVSTLKIQRTERGDSAVYLCASSLPGTGELFFGEGSRLTVL.

This clone has only one observation. The junction departs from the called germline gene at one end, perhaps through a read error. V is TRBV4-3 and J is TRBJ1-1; no firm D call. CDR1 is LGHNA, CDR2 YSLEER, per germline. The CDR3 covers 12 residues. The CDR3 sequence: CASSQSNTEAFF. In DNA form, the CDR3 reads TGCGCCAGCAGCCAATCGAACACTGAAGCTTTTTTT.

CDR3 DNA sequence: TGTGCCAGCAGCTTAGGGGGCCCACGGGGGGCCAACGTCCTGACTTTC. It codes for CASSLGGPRGANVLTF. This chain links TRBV7-9 with TRBJ2-6; D perhaps matches TRBD1 (5 bases). The germline CDR1 and CDR2 sequences are SEHNR and FQNEAQ (reference sequence). V shed 1 base and J shed 4 bases, with 11 bases lying between them. CDR3 size: 16 residues.

The J gene is TRBJ2-3, the V gene TRBV2; 7 nucleotides match TRBD1. Germline values: CDR1 SNHLY, CDR2 FYNNEI. The J segment lost 2 bases and the V segment lost 8 bases, leaving 10 bases of the junction unmatched. The CDR3 totals 15 residues. CDR3 in DNA: TGTGCCAGCGGCCGGGACAGAGCCCCCACAGATACGCAGTATTTT. It is translated as CASGRDRAPTDTQYF.

The V and J genes are TRBV5-4 and TRBJ1-5; D might be TRBD1 (6 bases). Trimming removed 1 base at V and 7 bases at J, with 15 bases between. Per germline, CDR1 SGHNT and CDR2 YYREEE (reference sequence). The CDR3 covers 15 residues. CDR3 nucleotides: TGTGCCAGCAGCTTGTTCGTGCAGGGGAGCCAGCCCCAGCATTTT. Encoded protein: CASSLFVQGSQPQHF.

The chain combines TRBV25-1 with TRBJ2-5, with TRBD2 matching 12 bases. The CDR3 runs 17 residues. In germline, CDR1 is MGHDK, CDR2 SYGVNS. Trimming took 5 bases from V and 5 from J; bases not matched to a gene: 12. DNA of the CDR3: TGTGCCAGCAGTCTTCACCGACTAGCGGGGGAGTGGGAGACCCAGTACTTC. Amino acid sequence: CASSLHRLAGEWETQYF.

The genes are TRBV6-1 and TRBJ1-2, with D tentatively TRBD1 (6 bases). This CDR3 is 13 amino acids long. Germline values: CDR1 MNHNS, CDR2 SASEGT. The germline V and J ends were trimmed by 3 bases and 7 bases, with 12 bases remaining between them. CDR3 coding DNA: TGTGCCAGCAGTGATAGGGGGGACCGTGGCTACACCTTC. Its protein is CASSDRGDRGYTF.

This chain links TRBV10-2 with TRBJ1-1; D might be TRBD1 (5 bases). V was pared by 2 bases and J by 1 base, with 11 bases between. Germline V gives CDR1 WSHSY, CDR2 SAAADI. CDR3 size: 15 residues. The CDR3 loop is CASSERRQPNTEAFF. The CDR3 bases are TGCGCCAGCAGTGAGAGGCGACAGCCGAACACTGAAGCTTTCTTT.

The chain employs TRBV2 and TRBJ2-7; 8 nucleotides agree with TRBD2. This CDR3 spans 15 amino acids. Germline V CDR1 and CDR2: SNHLY, FYNNEI. J lost 7 bases, V lost 1 base, and 9 bases had no gene match. The CDR3 spells CASSEVFAGGREQYF. The CDR3 region has the DNA TGTGCCAGCAGTGAAGTTTTTGCGGGAGGTAGAGAGCAGTACTTC.

This rearrangement joins TRBV5-1 to TRBJ2-3; a weak D match, TRBD1 (5 bases). The germline V gene encodes CDR1 SGHRS and CDR2 YFSETQ. The CDR3 contains 15 residues. Trimming pared 3 bases from V and 1 base from J, leaving 12 bases between. CDR3 sequence: CASSWMTERTDTQYF. In DNA, the CDR3 is TGCGCCAGCAGCTGGATGACAGAGCGCACAGATACGCAGTATTTT.

The rearrangement uses TRBV4-1 and TRBJ2-7; D is tentatively TRBD1 or TRBD2 (5 bases each). CDR1 and CDR2 (germline): MGHRA, YSYEKL. Trimming pared 0 bases from V and 4 bases from J, leaving 13 bases between. The CDR3 is made up of 15 amino acids. CDR3 amino acids: CASSQDGGSYYEQYF. Here the CDR3 DNA reads TGCGCCAGCAGCCAAGATGGGGGATCTTATTACGAGCAGTACTTC.

The V gene is TRBV2, the J gene TRBJ2-1, with 7 bases that match TRBD2. Germline-derived CDR1 and CDR2 are SNHLY and FYNNEI. There are 14 residues in the CDR3. V was pared by 4 bases and J by 4 bases, with 4 bases of the junction left unmatched. The CDR3 is CASSGTRVYNEQFF. The CDR3, as DNA: TGTGCCAGCAGTGGGACTAGAGTATACAATGAGCAGTTCTTC.

This chain connects TRBV7-3 to TRBJ2-1; D gene unclear. The germline V and J ends were trimmed by 2 bases and 6 bases, with 8 bases remaining between them. CDR3 length equals 13 residues. From germline, CDR1 is SGHTA and CDR2 FQGTGA. CDR3 in DNA: TGTGCCAGCAGCTTAGGCCTCCTCAATGAGCAGTTCTTC. Amino acid sequence: CASSLGLLNEQFF.

The V gene is TRBV4-1, the J gene TRBJ2-1; a weak D match, TRBD2 (6 bases). V was cut by 2 bases and J by 0 bases, with 14 bases left in between. In germline, CDR1 is MGHRA, CDR2 YSYEKL. This CDR3 has 17 amino acids. The CDR3 sequence is CASSQPRLVRSYNEQFF. The CDR3 coding sequence is TGCGCCAGCAGCCAACCTCGACTAGTCCGCTCCTACAATGAGCAGTTCTTC.

This rearrangement joins TRBV11-3 to TRBJ2-1, with D hard to call. V lost 5 bases and J lost 5, with 16 bases in between. The CDR3 is 15 residues long. Germline CDR1 reads SGHNT; CDR2 reads YENEEA. CDR3 DNA: TGTGCCAGCAGCCCCGGGCTAGGATCCCACAATGAGCAGTTCTTC. Residues: CASSPGLGSHNEQFF.